This T cell receptor (beta chain) was observed in a study of CD8 T cells in ankylosing spondylitis. Study-wide points: In ankylosing spondylitis blood, a motif of seven to nine highly homologous TCR beta variants appeared characteristic.

CDR3 length: 14 residues. The V and J ends lost 8 bases and 8 bases respectively, with 21 bases between them. CDR1 is SNHLY and CDR2 is FYNNEI in the germline V gene. TCRdb recomputed calls from the 5' RACE reads with MiXCR, one row per CDR3 protein. The sample contains 350,000 to 450,000 distinct CDR3 sequences, 25% to 30% of which appear only once. Details on this clonotype: The antigen is undetermined.

The chain carries TRBV2 and TRBJ1-2; no clear D. This TCR was recovered from a male donor with ankylosing spondylitis. The sequenced sample consisted of blood, either unsorted or a sorted T cell fraction (not recorded which). CDR3 region: CASGSRLGSLGYTF. The CDR3 DNA reads as TGTGCCAGCGGCTCCCGACTCGGCTCTTTGGGCTACACCTTC.